This T cell receptor (beta chain) was identified in a study of CD8+ T cells in alopecia areata. Study-level information: Tofacitinib administration to treated patients was oral, at 5 to 10 mg twice daily.

Germline CDR1 SGHDT, CDR2 YYEEEE. Losses at the gene ends were 5 bases for V and 3 bases for J; bases not matched to a gene: 14. This CDR3 comprises 17 residues. Study-wide findings and caveats: Shared TCR sequences were less clear between patients than in mice, possibly partly from HLA diversity.

A word on this clone: No antigen is known for it.

It was cDNA, reverse transcribed from extracted RNA, that served as the sequencing template. Measured with immunoSEQ multiplex PCR; TCRdb has only the in-frame clones, and not every one. Among some 130,000 clones listed, almost 50% were seen once. Samples from alopecia areata patients were lesional scalp punch biopsies and peripheral blood. Sorted populations comprised CD4+ and CD8+ T cells obtained from PBMCs. The TCR originated in a human donor with alopecia areata. The chain links TRBV5-6 to TRBJ2-3; 8 bases agree with TRBD1. Here the sequenced sample was CD8+ T cells sorted from blood, taken at week 0. Here the CDR3 DNA reads TGTGCCAGCAGTCAATCTAAACAGGGGGGACGGACAGATACGCAGTATTTT. Protein sequence: CASSQSKQGGRTDTQYF.